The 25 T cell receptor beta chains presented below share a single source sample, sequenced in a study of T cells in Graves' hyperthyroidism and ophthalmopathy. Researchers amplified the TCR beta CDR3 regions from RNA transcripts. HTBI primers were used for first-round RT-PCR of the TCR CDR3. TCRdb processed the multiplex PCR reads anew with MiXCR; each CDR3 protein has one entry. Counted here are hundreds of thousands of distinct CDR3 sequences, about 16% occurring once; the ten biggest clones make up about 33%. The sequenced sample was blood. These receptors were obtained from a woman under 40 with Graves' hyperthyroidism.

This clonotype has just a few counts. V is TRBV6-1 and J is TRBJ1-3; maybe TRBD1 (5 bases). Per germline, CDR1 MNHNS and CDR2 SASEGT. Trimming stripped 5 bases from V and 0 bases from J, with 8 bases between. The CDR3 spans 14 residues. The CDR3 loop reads CASSRQLSGNTIYF. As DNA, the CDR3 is TGTGCCAGCAGTCGACAGCTCTCTGGAAACACCATATATTTT.

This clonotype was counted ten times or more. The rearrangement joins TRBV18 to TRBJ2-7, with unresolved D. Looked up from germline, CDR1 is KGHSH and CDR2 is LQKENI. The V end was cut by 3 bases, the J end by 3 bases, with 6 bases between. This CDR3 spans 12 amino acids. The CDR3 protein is CASSPKNYEQYF. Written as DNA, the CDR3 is TGTGCCAGCTCACCGAAGAACTACGAGCAGTACTTC.

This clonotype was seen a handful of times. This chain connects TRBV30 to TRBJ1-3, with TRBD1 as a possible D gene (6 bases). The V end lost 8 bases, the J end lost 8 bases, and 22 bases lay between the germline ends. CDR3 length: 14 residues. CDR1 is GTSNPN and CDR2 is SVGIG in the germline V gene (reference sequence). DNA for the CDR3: TGTGCCGGAACCCGAGTGGGGGCCGAGGACACCATATATTTT. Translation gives CAGTRVGAEDTIYF.

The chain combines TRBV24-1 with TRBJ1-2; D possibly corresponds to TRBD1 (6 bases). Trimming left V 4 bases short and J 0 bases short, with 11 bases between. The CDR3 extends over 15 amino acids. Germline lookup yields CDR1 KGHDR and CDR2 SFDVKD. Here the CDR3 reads CATSETGTPNYGYTF. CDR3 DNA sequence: TGTGCCACCAGTGAGACCGGGACACCTAACTATGGCTACACCTTC.

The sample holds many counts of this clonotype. CDR3 protein: CASSRTSGPDTQYF. The CDR3 DNA sequence: TGTGCCAGCAGCCGGACTAGCGGGCCAGATACGCAGTATTTT. V and J are TRBV28 and TRBJ2-3; the match to TRBD2 covers 11 bases. Germline CDR1 and CDR2: MDHEN and SYDVKM. There are 14 residues in the CDR3. V shed 6 bases and J 4 bases; nucleotides not matched to a gene: 3.

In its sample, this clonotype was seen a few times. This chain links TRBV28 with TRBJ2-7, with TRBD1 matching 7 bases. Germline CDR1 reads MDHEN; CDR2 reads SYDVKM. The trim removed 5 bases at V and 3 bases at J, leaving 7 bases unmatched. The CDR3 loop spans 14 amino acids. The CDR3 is CASSQGGRIYEQYF. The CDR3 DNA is TGTGCCAGCAGTCAAGGGGGCAGAATCTACGAGCAGTACTTC.

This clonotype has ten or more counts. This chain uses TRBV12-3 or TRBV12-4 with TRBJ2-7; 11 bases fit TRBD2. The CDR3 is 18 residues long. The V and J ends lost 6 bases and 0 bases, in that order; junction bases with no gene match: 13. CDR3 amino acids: CASSPRALAGGSSYEQYF. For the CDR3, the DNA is TGTGCCAGCAGCCCCAGGGCCCTAGCGGGAGGCTCCTCCTACGAGCAGTACTTC.

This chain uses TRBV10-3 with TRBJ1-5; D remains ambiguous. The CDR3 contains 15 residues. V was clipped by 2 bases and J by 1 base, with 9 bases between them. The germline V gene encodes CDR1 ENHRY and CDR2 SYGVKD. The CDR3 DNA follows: TGTGCCATCAGTGAGGGATTTTCGAGCAATCAGCCCCAGCATTTT. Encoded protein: CAISEGFSSNQPQHF.

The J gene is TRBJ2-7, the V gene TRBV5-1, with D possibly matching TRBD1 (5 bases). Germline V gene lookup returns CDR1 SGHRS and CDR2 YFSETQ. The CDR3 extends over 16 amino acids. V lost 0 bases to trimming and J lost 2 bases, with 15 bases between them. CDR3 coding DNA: TGCGCCAGCAGCTTGGCCCCCGACAGCCAAACCTACGAGCAGTACTTC. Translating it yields CASSLAPDSQTYEQYF.

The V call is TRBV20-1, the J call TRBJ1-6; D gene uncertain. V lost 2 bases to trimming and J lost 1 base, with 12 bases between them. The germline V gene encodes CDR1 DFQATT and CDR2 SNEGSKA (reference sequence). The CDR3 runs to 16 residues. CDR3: CSARTRGKSYNSPLHF. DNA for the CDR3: TGCAGTGCTAGAACACGGGGAAAGTCCTATAATTCACCCCTCCACTTT.

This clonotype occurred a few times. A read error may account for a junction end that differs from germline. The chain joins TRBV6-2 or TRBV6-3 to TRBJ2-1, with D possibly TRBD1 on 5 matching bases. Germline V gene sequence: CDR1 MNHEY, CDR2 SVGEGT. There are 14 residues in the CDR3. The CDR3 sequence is CASRSDMTYNGQFF. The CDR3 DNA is TGTGCCAGCAGGTCGGACATGACCTACAATGGGCAGTTCTTC.

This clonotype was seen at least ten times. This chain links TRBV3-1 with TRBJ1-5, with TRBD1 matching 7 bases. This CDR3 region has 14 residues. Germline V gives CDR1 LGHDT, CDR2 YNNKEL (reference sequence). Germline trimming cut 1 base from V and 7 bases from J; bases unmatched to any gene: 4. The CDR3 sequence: CASSQGQGGQPQHF. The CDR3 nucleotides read TGTGCCAGCAGCCAAGGACAGGGAGGACAGCCCCAGCATTTT.

The CDR3 loop is CASSATFANYGYTF. DNA of the CDR3: TGTGCCAGCAGCGCGACATTTGCTAACTATGGCTACACCTTC. The chain joins TRBV9 to TRBJ1-2; D is unclear. V lost 3 bases and J 0 bases, leaving 9 bases between the germline ends. The CDR3 has 14 residues. Germline CDR1 SGDLS, CDR2 YYNGEE.

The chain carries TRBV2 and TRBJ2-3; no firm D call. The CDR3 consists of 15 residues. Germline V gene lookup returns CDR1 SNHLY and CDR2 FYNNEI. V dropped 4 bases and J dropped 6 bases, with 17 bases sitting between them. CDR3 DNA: TGTGCCAGCAGTGTCAGGCTGTTGGTGGGGGATACGCAGTATTTT. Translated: CASSVRLLVGDTQYF.

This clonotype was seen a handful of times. The CDR3 reads CASSPSRGSIGELFF. CDR3 DNA: TGTGCCAGCTCACCATCTAGAGGGTCGATCGGGGAGCTGTTTTTT. The rearrangement uses TRBV18 and TRBJ2-2; D is possibly TRBD2 (5 bases). The CDR3 totals 15 residues. The V gene lost 2 bases and the J gene lost 7 bases, with 14 bases spanning the gap. Germline-derived CDR1 and CDR2 are KGHSH and LQKENI.

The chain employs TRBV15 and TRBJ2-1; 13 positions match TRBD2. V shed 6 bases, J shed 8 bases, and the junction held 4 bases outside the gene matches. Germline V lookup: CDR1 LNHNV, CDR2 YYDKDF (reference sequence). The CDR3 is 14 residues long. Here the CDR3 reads CATRRTSGSDEQFF. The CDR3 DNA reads TGTGCCACCAGAAGGACTAGCGGGAGCGATGAGCAGTTCTTC.

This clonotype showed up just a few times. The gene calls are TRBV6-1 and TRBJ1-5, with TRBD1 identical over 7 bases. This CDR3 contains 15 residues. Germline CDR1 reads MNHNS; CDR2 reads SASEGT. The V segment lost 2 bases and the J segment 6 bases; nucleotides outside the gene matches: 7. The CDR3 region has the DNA TGTGCCAGCAGTGAACAGGGGGTCATTAGTCAGCCCCAGCATTTT. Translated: CASSEQGVISQPQHF.

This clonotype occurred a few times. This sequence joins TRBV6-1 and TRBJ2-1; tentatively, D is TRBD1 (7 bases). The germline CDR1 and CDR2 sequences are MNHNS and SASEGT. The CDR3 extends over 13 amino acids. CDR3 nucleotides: TGTGTTAGCTCAGGGGGAGGTAGGAATGAGCAGTTCTTC. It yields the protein CVSSGGGRNEQFF.

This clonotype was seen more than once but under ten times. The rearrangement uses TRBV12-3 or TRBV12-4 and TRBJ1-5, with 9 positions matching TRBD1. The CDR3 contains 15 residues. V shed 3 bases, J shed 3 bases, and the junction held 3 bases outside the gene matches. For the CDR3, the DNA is TGTGCCAGCAGTTTTGGACAGGGGCCCAATCAGCCCCAGCATTTT. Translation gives CASSFGQGPNQPQHF.

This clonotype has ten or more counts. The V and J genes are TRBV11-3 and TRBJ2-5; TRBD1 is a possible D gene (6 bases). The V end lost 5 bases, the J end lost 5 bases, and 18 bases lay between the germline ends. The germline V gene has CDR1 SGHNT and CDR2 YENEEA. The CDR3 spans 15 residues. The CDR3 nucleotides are TGTGCCAGCAGCCTCGGGGCAGGGGCAGAGGAGACCCAGTACTTC. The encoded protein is CASSLGAGAEETQYF. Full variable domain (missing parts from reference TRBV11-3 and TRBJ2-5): EAGVVQSPRYKIIEKKQPVAFWCNPISGHNTLYWYLQNLGQGPELLIRYENEEAVDDSQLPKDRFSAERLKGVDSTLKIQPAELGDSAVYLCASSLGAGAEETQYFGPGTRLLVL.

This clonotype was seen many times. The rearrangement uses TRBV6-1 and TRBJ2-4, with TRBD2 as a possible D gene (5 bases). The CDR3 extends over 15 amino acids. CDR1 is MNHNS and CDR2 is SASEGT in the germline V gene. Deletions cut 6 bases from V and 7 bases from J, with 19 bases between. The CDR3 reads CASSLTIWPGNIQYF. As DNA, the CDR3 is TGTGCCAGCAGCCTCACAATCTGGCCGGGGAACATTCAGTACTTC.

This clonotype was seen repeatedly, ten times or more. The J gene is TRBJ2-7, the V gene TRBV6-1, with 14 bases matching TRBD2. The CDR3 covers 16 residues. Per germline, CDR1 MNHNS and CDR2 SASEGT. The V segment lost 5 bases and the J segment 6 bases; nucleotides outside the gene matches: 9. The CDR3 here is CASSSGLAGGRGEQYF. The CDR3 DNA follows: TGTGCCAGCAGTTCCGGACTAGCGGGAGGCAGGGGCGAGCAGTACTTC.

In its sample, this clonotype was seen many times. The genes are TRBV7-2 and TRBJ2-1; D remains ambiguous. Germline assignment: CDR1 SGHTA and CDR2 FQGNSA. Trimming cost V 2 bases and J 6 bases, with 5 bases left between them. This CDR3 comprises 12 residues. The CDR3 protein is CASSLYLNEQFF. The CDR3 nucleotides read TGTGCCAGCAGCTTATATCTCAATGAGCAGTTCTTC.

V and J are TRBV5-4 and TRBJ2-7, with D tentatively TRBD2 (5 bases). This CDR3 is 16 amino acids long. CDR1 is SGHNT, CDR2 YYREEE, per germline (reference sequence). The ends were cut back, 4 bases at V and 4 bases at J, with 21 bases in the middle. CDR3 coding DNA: TGTGCCAGCAGCACTACTGGCGGCCCGAGGGAATACGAGCAGTACTTC. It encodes CASSTTGGPREYEQYF.

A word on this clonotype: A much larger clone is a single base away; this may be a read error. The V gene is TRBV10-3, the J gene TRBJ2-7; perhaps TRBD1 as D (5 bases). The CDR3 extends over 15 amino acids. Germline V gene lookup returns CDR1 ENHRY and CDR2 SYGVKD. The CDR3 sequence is CAVSESQGQYYEQYF. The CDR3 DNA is TGTGCCGTCAGTGAGTCGCAGGGTCAGTACTACGAGCAGTACTTC.